This T cell receptor beta chain was obtained from a study of T-cell memory formation after mild COVID-19. The CDR3 is 16 residues long. Germline loops: CDR1 SGHAT, CDR2 FQNNGV. Trimming took 4 bases from V and 2 from J; bases not matched to a gene: 7. TCRdb itself ran the 5' RACE reads through MiXCR, one entry per CDR3 protein. This sample has around 450,000 distinct CDR3 sequences, with 24% found just once. The sequence derives from an adult woman who had mild COVID-19 (a few samples of this study predate the infection). Cell type and time point are not known. The chain has TRBV11-2 and TRBJ2-1, with 8 bases matching TRBD1. Sequencing used PBMCs or a T cell subset sorted from them (not recorded which). CDR3 nucleotide sequence: TGTGCCAGCAGCTCCGGGACAGGACCTACCTACAATGAGCAGTTCTTC. Translation: CASSSGTGPTYNEQFF.